What follows are 26 T cell receptor beta chains derived from one specimen sequenced in a study of blood T cell repertoires in COVID-19. Assay: immunoSEQ multiplex PCR; the TCRdb copy retains only in-frame clones and omits some. This sample yields under 85,000 clones, of which 75% to 90% are seen a single time; about 15% belongs to the top ten. Material: peripheral blood. All receptors derive from a man in his forties or fifties with COVID-19, enrolled during active disease.

This chain joins TRBV30 and TRBJ1-2; D is unclear. Germline V gene lookup returns CDR1 GTSNPN and CDR2 SVGIG (reference sequence). Trimming took off 2 bases at V and 3 bases at J, with 7 bases between the two ends. CDR3 size: 12 residues. The CDR3 DNA sequence: TGTGCCTGGAGTCCCCAGTACTATGGCTACACCTTC. Amino acids: CAWSPQYYGYTF.

The chain uses TRBV28 and TRBJ1-6, with D possibly being TRBD1 (5 bases). The CDR3 consists of 15 residues. Trimming took off 6 bases at V and 12 bases at J, with 21 bases between the two ends. Germline V CDR1 and CDR2: MDHEN, SYDVKM. The CDR3 here is CASRPRTYEFGPLHF. CDR3 in DNA: TGTGCCAGCAGGCCACGGACATACGAATTTGGACCCCTCCACTTT.

The V and J genes are TRBV6-1 and TRBJ2-2; D possibly corresponds to TRBD1 (5 bases). V gave up 2 bases and J gave up 6 bases, with 10 bases separating them. Germline V gene data show CDR1 as MNHNS and CDR2 as SASEGT. The CDR3 spans 14 residues. The CDR3 DNA follows: TGTGCCAGCAGTGAACAGGGAATGGCCGGGGAGCTGTTTTTT. Its protein product is CASSEQGMAGELFF.

V and J are TRBV6-6 and TRBJ1-4, with TRBD1 matching over 7 bases. The germline V gene has CDR1 MNHNY and CDR2 SVGAGI (reference sequence). Germline trimming cut 10 bases from V and 7 bases from J; bases unmatched to any gene: 15. The CDR3 runs to 15 residues. This chain's CDR3 is CATGLLTGVGEKLFF. The DNA of the CDR3 is TGTGCCACAGGACTCCTTACAGGGGTCGGTGAAAAACTGTTTTTT.

The V call is TRBV7-2, the J call TRBJ1-2; D gene ambiguous. Germline CDR1 reads SGHTA; CDR2 reads FQGNSA. V was pared by 2 bases and J by 8 bases, with 6 bases between. This CDR3 region has 11 residues. The CDR3 region is CASSLILGYTF. CDR3 nucleotides: TGTGCCAGCAGCTTAATCTTGGGCTACACCTTC.

The V and J genes are TRBV28 and TRBJ2-3, with 9 bases matching TRBD2. The germline CDR1 and CDR2 sequences are MDHEN and SYDVKM. J gave up 4 bases and V 5 bases, and 7 bases lay outside the gene matches. The CDR3 totals 15 residues. CDR3 DNA sequence: TGTGCCAGCAGTGAGGCTAGCGGGGTATCAGATACGCAGTATTTT. This gives the protein CASSEASGVSDTQYF.

The chain uses TRBV5-1 and TRBJ2-2; D may be TRBD1 (6 bases). The CDR3 contains 13 residues. V was clipped by 3 bases and J by 7 bases, with 10 bases between them. Germline CDR1 is SGHRS and CDR2 is YFSETQ. DNA for the CDR3: TGCGCCAGCAGCTCAGGGGTTTACGGGGAGCTGTTTTTT. It yields the protein CASSSGVYGELFF.

The genes are TRBV10-1 and TRBJ2-2; D call uncertain. V lost 2 bases and J lost 6, with 7 bases in between. The V gene's germline CDR1 is WNHNN and CDR2 SYGVQD (reference sequence). This CDR3 spans 13 amino acids. CDR3 DNA: TGCGCCAGCAGTGAGCGGAGCGCCGGGGAGCTGTTTTTT. Amino acid sequence: CASSERSAGELFF.

The chain carries TRBV10-3 and TRBJ2-6, with a possible D match to TRBD1 (6 bases). CDR1 is ENHRY and CDR2 is SYGVKD in the germline V gene. Deletions cut 0 bases from V and 4 bases from J, with 13 bases between. CDR3 length equals 17 residues. The CDR3 DNA follows: TGTGCCATCAGTGAGTCTGGGGGCGCGGTCGGGGCCAACGTCCTGACTTTC. Its protein product is CAISESGGAVGANVLTF.

The chain combines TRBV5-1 with TRBJ1-2, with D tentatively TRBD1 (5 bases). V lost 4 bases to trimming and J lost 0 bases, with 13 bases between them. CDR3 length: 15 amino acids. The V gene's germline CDR1 is SGHRS and CDR2 YFSETQ. CDR3 protein: CASSADSTSNYGYTF. CDR3 bases: TGCGCCAGCAGCGCAGACAGCACTTCTAACTATGGCTACACCTTC.

The V call is TRBV6-1, the J call TRBJ2-7; tentative D call: TRBD1 (6 bases). CDR3 length equals 15 residues. Germline V CDR1 and CDR2: MNHNS, SASEGT. V dropped 1 base and J dropped 2 bases, with 12 bases sitting between them. The CDR3 region is CASSEGTARTYEQYF. The CDR3 nucleotides are TGTGCCAGCAGTGAAGGGACAGCCCGGACCTACGAGCAGTACTTC.

Of note for this clone: One end of the junction fails to match germline, which may point to a read error. J is TRBJ2-7 and V is TRBV7-6; 10 bases fit TRBD1. The CDR3 spans 13 residues. Per the germline V gene, CDR1 is SGHVS and CDR2 is FNYEAQ. CDR3 DNA: TGTGCCAGCAGCTTACTGACAGGGGGCGCACCCCACTTC. Protein sequence: CASSLLTGGAPHF.

This chain links TRBV6-2 or TRBV6-3 with TRBJ2-1; 8 bases agree with TRBD1. The CDR3 is 14 amino acids. V dropped 4 bases and J dropped 6; count of bases not matched to a gene: 5. The germline V gene encodes CDR1 MNHEY and CDR2 SVGEGT. The CDR3 DNA reads TGTGCCAGCAGTTCACAGGGGGAATCCAATGAGCAGTTCTTC. This sequence encodes CASSSQGESNEQFF.

The chain joins TRBV6-5 to TRBJ1-5; no clear D. This CDR3 is 12 amino acids long. Germline assignment: CDR1 MNHEY and CDR2 SVGAGI. V was cut by 6 bases and J by 0 bases, with 3 bases left in between. The CDR3 DNA sequence: TGTGCCAGCAGGAGTAGCAATCAGCCCCAGCATTTT. This codes for CASRSSNQPQHF.

The gene calls are TRBV6-5 and TRBJ1-5; a possible D gene is TRBD1 (6 bases). The CDR3 has 16 amino acids. Deletions cut 2 bases from V and 3 bases from J, with 14 bases between. Per the germline V gene, CDR1 is MNHEY and CDR2 is SVGAGI. CDR3 coding DNA: TGTGCCAGCAGTTACAGGGGGGGCGGACTCAATCAGCCCCAGCATTTT. Translation gives CASSYRGGGLNQPQHF.

The chain recombines TRBV6-5 with TRBJ1-4, with a weak D call TRBD1 (5 bases). Trimming removed 6 bases at V and 8 bases at J, with 13 bases between. This CDR3 is built from 13 residues. CDR1 and CDR2 from the germline V gene are MNHEY and SVGAGI. The CDR3 sequence is CASRQEGNEKLFF. CDR3 nucleotides: TGTGCCAGCAGACAGGAGGGGAACGAAAAACTGTTTTTT.

The chain uses TRBV6-6 and TRBJ2-7; D is ambiguous. The germline CDR1 and CDR2 sequences are MNHNY and SVGAGI (reference sequence). Trimming stripped 2 bases from V and 5 bases from J, with 16 bases between. The CDR3 consists of 15 residues. The CDR3 region has the DNA TGTGCCAGCAGTTACATCAGCGACCCGTCGCACGAGCAGTACTTC. This gives the protein CASSYISDPSHEQYF.

The chain employs TRBV28 and TRBJ1-6; a possible D gene is TRBD1 (5 bases). CDR1 and CDR2 from the germline V gene are MDHEN and SYDVKM. The V and J ends lost 5 bases and 3 bases respectively, with 8 bases between them. The CDR3 totals 14 residues. The CDR3 here is CASSTGFYNSPLHF. CDR3 nucleotide sequence: TGTGCCAGCAGTACAGGTTTCTATAATTCACCCCTCCACTTT.

Here the CDR3 reads CATSRGRFSSSTDTQYF. DNA for the CDR3: TGTGCCACCAGCAGAGGCAGGTTTTCCTCTAGCACAGATACGCAGTATTTT. The rearrangement joins TRBV15 to TRBJ2-3; no definite D call. The CDR3 sequence is 17 residues long. Trimming removed 1 base from V and 0 bases from J, with 14 bases in between. In germline, CDR1 is LNHNV, CDR2 YYDKDF (reference sequence).

CDR3 nucleotide sequence: TGTGCCAGCAGCTTGGAGAGGGACACTGAAGCTTTCTTT. Protein product: CASSLERDTEAFF. V is TRBV5-6 and J is TRBJ1-1; D call uncertain. Trimming removed 0 bases at V and 3 bases at J, with 6 bases between. This CDR3 region has 13 residues. CDR1 and CDR2 from the germline V gene are SGHDT and YYEEEE.

The chain combines TRBV11-2 with TRBJ2-5, with D perhaps matching TRBD2 (6 bases). V was trimmed by 5 bases and J by 4 bases, leaving 14 bases between them. Germline V gene data show CDR1 as SGHAT and CDR2 as FQNNGV. The CDR3 has 14 residues. The CDR3: CASSGSGLRETQYF. The CDR3 nucleotides read TGTGCCAGCAGCGGCTCGGGACTCAGAGAGACCCAGTACTTC.

V is TRBV6-1 and J is TRBJ1-5, with 8 bases fitting TRBD1. The V segment lost 3 bases and the J segment 3 bases; nucleotides outside the gene matches: 10. Looked up from germline, CDR1 is MNHNS and CDR2 is SASEGT. The CDR3 spans 17 residues. The CDR3 spells CASSDSQGGISNQPQHF. CDR3 DNA sequence: TGTGCCAGCAGTGATTCACAGGGGGGGATATCCAATCAGCCCCAGCATTTT.

J is TRBJ1-2 and V is TRBV18; D gene ambiguous. CDR1 KGHSH and CDR2 LQKENI come from the germline V gene. The ends were cut back, 2 bases at V and 6 bases at J, with 19 bases in the middle. This CDR3 spans 16 amino acids. The CDR3 spells CASSPDARRLKDGYTF. For the CDR3, the DNA is TGTGCCAGCTCACCAGACGCGCGGAGGCTGAAAGATGGCTACACCTTC.

The table lists this clone with a count of one. This CDR3 is CASSQSGGAREQYF. In nucleotides, the CDR3 is TGTGCCAGCTCACAAAGCGGGGGGGCGAGAGAGCAGTACTTC. The V and J genes are TRBV18 and TRBJ2-7; 10 nucleotides agree with TRBD2. The CDR3 loop spans 14 amino acids. Germline CDR1 is KGHSH and CDR2 is LQKENI. V was pared by 4 bases and J by 7 bases, with 7 bases of the junction left unmatched.

This chain uses TRBV11-1 with TRBJ2-2, with unresolved D. This CDR3 contains 14 residues. The V end was cut by 1 base, the J end by 6 bases, with 9 bases between. Per germline, CDR1 SGHAT and CDR2 FQDESV (reference sequence). This CDR3 is CASSLVVAAGELFF. The DNA for the CDR3 is TGTGCCAGCAGCTTAGTAGTGGCGGCCGGGGAGCTGTTTTTT.

The rearrangement joins TRBV28 to TRBJ2-5; TRBD1 might be the D (5 bases). There are 15 residues in the CDR3. Trimming took 1 base from V and 5 from J, leaving 14 bases between them. CDR1 is MDHEN, CDR2 SYDVKM, per germline. The CDR3: CASSLSSQGHETQYF. In DNA form, the CDR3 reads TGTGCCAGCAGTTTATCCAGCCAGGGTCACGAGACCCAGTACTTC.